This entry lists 32 T cell receptor beta chains sequenced from one sample in a study of CD8 T cells in Susac syndrome. With random hexamers, roughly 0.45 to 1 ug RNA was reverse transcribed. TCRdb processed the immunoSEQ multiplex PCR reads anew with MiXCR; each CDR3 protein has one entry. In the table there are 100,000 to 150,000 distinct CDR3 sequences, about 95% of which are singletons. The specimen sequenced was CD4+ T cells from PBMCs. The source of these receptors is a human donor in good health.

The rearrangement links TRBV10-3 to TRBJ1-5; TRBD1 agrees at 11 bases. V dropped 5 bases and J dropped 1; count of bases not matched to a gene: 1. The germline CDR1 and CDR2 sequences are ENHRY and SYGVKD. The CDR3 totals 15 residues. In DNA form, the CDR3 reads TGTGCCATCAGTCGGGACAGGGGGAGCAATCAGCCCCAGCATTTT. Its protein is CAISRDRGSNQPQHF.

This clonotype was counted a single time. This chain joins TRBV4-3 and TRBJ2-2; 11 bases match TRBD2. The V and J ends lost 0 bases and 2 bases, in that order; junction bases with no gene match: 8. The V gene's germline CDR1 is LGHNA and CDR2 YSLEER. This CDR3 spans 19 amino acids. Here the CDR3 reads CASSQEPPGLAANTGELFF. CDR3 bases: TGCGCCAGCAGCCAAGAACCTCCGGGACTAGCGGCCAACACCGGGGAGCTGTTTTTT.

The chain employs TRBV19 and TRBJ2-5; D remains ambiguous. V was shortened by 3 bases and J by 7 bases, with 9 bases between the two germline ends. The CDR3 length is 12 residues. Germline V gives CDR1 LNHDA, CDR2 SQIVND (reference sequence). The CDR3 coding sequence is TGTGCCAGTAGTATCGGTCGTGGGACCCAGTACTTC. This codes for CASSIGRGTQYF.

The chain uses TRBV20-1 and TRBJ1-5; 8 bases line up with TRBD1. Germline assignment: CDR1 DFQATT and CDR2 SNEGSKA (reference sequence). There are 14 residues in the CDR3. The junction had 6 bases not matched to a gene; V was cut back by 3 bases and J by 5 bases. The CDR3 protein is CSASKGQVDQPQHF. The DNA for the CDR3 is TGCAGTGCTAGTAAGGGACAGGTGGATCAGCCCCAGCATTTT.

The chain carries TRBV6-5 and TRBJ2-1; 7 bases align to TRBD2. The CDR3 length is 14 residues. Germline CDR1 and CDR2: MNHEY and SVGAGI. After removal of 7 bases from V and 6 bases from J, the junction contained 9 bases not matched to a gene. This chain's CDR3 is CASTSGGSLNEQFF. DNA for the CDR3: TGTGCCAGCACTTCGGGCGGGAGCCTCAATGAGCAGTTCTTC.

This clonotype was seen only once. This chain uses TRBV20-1 with TRBJ2-4; 8 bases match TRBD1. Per the germline V gene, CDR1 is DFQATT and CDR2 is SNEGSKA (reference sequence). This CDR3 is 17 amino acids long. The junction had 13 bases not matched to a gene; V was cut back by 2 bases and J by 4 bases. The CDR3 spells CSARRRAGGLLKNIQYF. The CDR3 DNA sequence: TGCAGTGCTAGACGTCGGGCAGGGGGCCTCCTTAAAAACATTCAGTACTTC.

The rearrangement uses TRBV7-2 and TRBJ1-1; 7 bases line up with TRBD1. There are 14 residues in the CDR3. V lost 3 bases to trimming and J lost 0 bases; unmatched junction nucleotides: 1. Germline CDR1 is SGHTA and CDR2 is FQGNSA. Here the CDR3 DNA reads TGTGCCAGCAGCTTCACAGGGGTGAACACTGAAGCTTTCTTT. It specifies CASSFTGVNTEAFF.

This clonotype was picked up one time. This rearrangement joins TRBV5-1 to TRBJ2-7; D is perhaps TRBD2 (6 bases). This CDR3 comprises 14 residues. Per the germline V gene, CDR1 is SGHRS and CDR2 is YFSETQ. Deletions cut 0 bases from V and 2 bases from J, with 9 bases between. The CDR3: CASSLEGTAYEQYF. As DNA, the CDR3 is TGCGCCAGCAGCTTGGAAGGGACTGCCTACGAGCAGTACTTC.

The chain links TRBV28 to TRBJ2-5; D not resolved. Germline CDR1 reads MDHEN; CDR2 reads SYDVKM. The CDR3 loop spans 14 amino acids. V was shortened by 5 bases and J by 7 bases, with 17 bases between the two germline ends. CDR3 DNA: TGTGCCAGCAGTATGGCGAGTATAGGCGGGACCCAGTACTTC. It yields the protein CASSMASIGGTQYF.

The genes are TRBV12-5 and TRBJ2-5; 7 bases are shared with TRBD1. Germline CDR1 LGHNT, CDR2 FRNRAP. The CDR3 is 13 residues long. The ends lost 6 bases at V and 2 bases at J; junction bases unmatched: 3. CDR3 coding DNA: TGTGCTAGTGGAACAGGGGTTCAAGAGACCCAGTACTTC. Amino acid sequence: CASGTGVQETQYF.

This clonotype was picked up one time. The chain joins TRBV25-1 to TRBJ2-7, with 10 bases matching TRBD2. The V and J ends lost 6 bases and 3 bases, in that order; junction bases with no gene match: 2. The CDR3 extends over 13 amino acids. Germline V gene data show CDR1 as MGHDK and CDR2 as SYGVNS. The CDR3 is CASRASGSYEQYF. The CDR3 coding sequence is TGTGCCAGCAGGGCTAGCGGGAGCTACGAGCAGTACTTC.

The V gene is TRBV30, the J gene TRBJ2-1; TRBD2 is a possible D gene (6 bases). CDR1 GTSNPN and CDR2 SVGIG come from the germline V gene (reference sequence). Trimming cost V 5 bases and J 10 bases, with 15 bases left between them. This CDR3 region has 12 residues. The CDR3 region is CAWGGTGGEQFF. CDR3 coding DNA: TGTGCCTGGGGAGGGACTGGAGGAGAGCAGTTCTTC.

The chain recombines TRBV30 with TRBJ2-1; possible D gene TRBD2, 6 bases. The germline V gene has CDR1 GTSNPN and CDR2 SVGIG (reference sequence). Trimming stripped 7 bases from V and 6 bases from J, with 19 bases between. The length of the CDR3 is 14 residues. CDR3 loop: CASIARESINEQFF. CDR3 nucleotide sequence: TGTGCCTCAATTGCTCGGGAGTCGATCAATGAGCAGTTCTTC.

The count of this clonotype is one. The chain has TRBV20-1 and TRBJ2-3; D not resolved. Trimming pared 0 bases from V and 6 bases from J, leaving 4 bases between. The CDR3 has 11 amino acids. Germline assignment: CDR1 DFQATT and CDR2 SNEGSKA (reference sequence). CDR3: CSAREGDTQYF. In DNA, the CDR3 is TGCAGTGCTAGAGAGGGGGATACGCAGTATTTT.

V usage is TRBV5-1 and J usage is TRBJ1-5; maybe TRBD1 (6 bases). The CDR3 extends over 17 amino acids. V was trimmed by 5 bases and J by 0 bases, leaving 18 bases between them. CDR1 is SGHRS, CDR2 YFSETQ, per germline. CDR3 coding DNA: TGCGCCAGCAGGTTTGGCCGGGACATGATTAGCAATCAGCCCCAGCATTTT. It encodes CASRFGRDMISNQPQHF.

This clonotype is a singleton in its sample. The chain combines TRBV12-3 or TRBV12-4 with TRBJ1-2; unclear D gene. The CDR3 extends over 12 amino acids. The V gene lost 5 bases and the J gene lost 4 bases, with 8 bases spanning the gap. CDR3 DNA sequence: TGTGCCAGCAGTGCCCCTGGCTATGGCTACACCTTC. This encodes CASSAPGYGYTF.

The chain is built from TRBV5-1 and TRBJ2-2, with D perhaps assigned TRBD1 or TRBD2 (5 bases each). The CDR3 sequence is 16 residues long. Germline V gene lookup returns CDR1 SGHRS and CDR2 YFSETQ. V was trimmed by 4 bases and J by 2 bases, leaving 15 bases between them. As DNA, the CDR3 is TGCGCCAGCAGCCACGGGACCGCGCGAAACACCGGGGAGCTGTTTTTT. It encodes CASSHGTARNTGELFF.

CDR3: CASSEEEGETQYF. The CDR3 DNA is TGTGCCAGCAGTGAAGAGGAGGGAGAGACCCAGTACTTC. The rearrangement links TRBV2 to TRBJ2-5; a weak D match, TRBD2 (6 bases). Germline lookup yields CDR1 SNHLY and CDR2 FYNNEI. There are 13 residues in the CDR3. V gave up 1 base and J gave up 4 bases, with 7 bases separating them.

The CDR3 coding sequence is TGTGCCACCAGCATGCGAGGGACTAGCGGATCTTATACGCAGTATTTT. Its protein is CATSMRGTSGSYTQYF. V and J are TRBV15 and TRBJ2-3, with 11 bases identical to TRBD2. Germline CDR1 and CDR2: LNHNV and YYDKDF (reference sequence). CDR3 length: 16 residues. V lost 4 bases to trimming and J lost 7 bases; unmatched junction nucleotides: 10.

In this sample, this clonotype turned up once. The chain couples TRBV6-2 or TRBV6-3 to TRBJ2-3; D is perhaps TRBD1 (6 bases). Trimming left V 10 bases short and J 0 bases short, with 14 bases between. This CDR3 region has 14 residues. Germline values: CDR1 MNHEY, CDR2 SVGEGT. The CDR3 bases are TGTGCCACCCAGGGGCTTTTTAGCACAGATACGCAGTATTTT. It encodes CATQGLFSTDTQYF.

The chain links TRBV15 to TRBJ2-7, with TRBD2 matching over 11 bases. The CDR3 is 16 amino acids. Germline CDR1 and CDR2: LNHNV and YYDKDF (reference sequence). J lost 7 bases, V lost 5 bases, and 13 bases had no gene match. CDR3 residues: CATSRRSGTSGDEQYF. CDR3 coding DNA: TGTGCCACCAGCCGCCGTTCTGGGACTAGCGGTGATGAGCAGTACTTC.

The chain combines TRBV12-3 or TRBV12-4 with TRBJ2-7; TRBD2 aligns across 11 bases. V shed 7 bases and J 2 bases; nucleotides not matched to a gene: 13. The CDR3 totals 17 residues. The CDR3 DNA reads as TGTGCCAGCACCTTAGCGGGAGGGCCCGGGCTAACCTACGAGCAGTACTTC. Protein: CASTLAGGPGLTYEQYF.

In this sample, this clonotype turned up once. The J gene is TRBJ1-2, the V gene TRBV4-1; 8 bases are shared with TRBD1. The CDR3 runs 16 residues. Looked up from germline, CDR1 is MGHRA and CDR2 is YSYEKL. V shed 0 bases, J shed 3 bases, and the junction held 6 bases outside the gene matches. For the CDR3, the DNA is TGCGCCAGCAGCCAAGAAAGGGCAGGGGGCTACTATGGCTACACCTTC. This translates into CASSQERAGGYYGYTF.

The chain is built from TRBV4-2 and TRBJ2-7; D not resolved. Per germline, CDR1 LGHNA and CDR2 YNFKEQ. V was pared by 0 bases and J by 0 bases, with 12 bases between. The CDR3 runs 16 residues. The CDR3 DNA reads TGTGCCAGCAGCCAAGAAGCCGGAGATCGCTCCTACGAGCAGTACTTC. This codes for CASSQEAGDRSYEQYF.

V is TRBV4-2 and J is TRBJ2-1; possibly TRBD1 for D (6 bases). V was cut by 0 bases and J by 7 bases, with 13 bases left in between. The CDR3 is 15 amino acids. In germline, CDR1 is LGHNA, CDR2 YNFKEQ. CDR3 nucleotides: TGTGCCAGCAGCCAAGATGTCGGCAGGGGTAATGAGCAGTTCTTC. Encoded protein: CASSQDVGRGNEQFF.

The chain recombines TRBV2 with TRBJ2-5, with D possibly called TRBD1 or TRBD2 (5 bases each). CDR3 length: 15 amino acids. Germline assignment: CDR1 SNHLY and CDR2 FYNNEI. V lost 1 base, J lost 5 bases, and 14 bases lay in between. The CDR3 protein is CASSEEQGWGETQYF. The CDR3 coding sequence is TGTGCCAGCAGTGAAGAGCAAGGCTGGGGGGAGACCCAGTACTTC.

This chain uses TRBV5-4 with TRBJ2-3; D possibly uses TRBD1 or TRBD2 (5 bases each). Germline lookup yields CDR1 SGHNT and CDR2 YYREEE (reference sequence). The CDR3 sequence is 18 residues long. Trimming stripped 0 bases from V and 6 bases from J, with 23 bases between. The CDR3 DNA is TGTGCCAGCAGCTTGGGAGCTGGGGGAATAGGACCCGGCGATACGCAGTATTTT. It is translated as CASSLGAGGIGPGDTQYF.

The chain has TRBV20-1 and TRBJ1-1, with D unclear. The CDR3 loop spans 16 amino acids. The V gene lost 0 bases and the J gene lost 0 bases, with 14 bases spanning the gap. From germline, CDR1 is DFQATT and CDR2 SNEGSKA (reference sequence). CDR3 loop: CSARDKEQTMNTEAFF. CDR3 in DNA: TGCAGTGCTAGAGACAAGGAACAGACCATGAACACTGAAGCTTTCTTT.

The rearrangement uses TRBV29-1 and TRBJ2-5; 8 bases line up with TRBD2. Germline V CDR1 and CDR2: SQVTM, ANQGSEA. CDR3 length: 12 residues. V was pared by 6 bases and J by 5 bases, with 5 bases of the junction left unmatched. CDR3: CSVGAGAETQYF. CDR3 in DNA: TGCAGCGTCGGAGCGGGAGCGGAGACCCAGTACTTC. The full variable domain, in which reference TRBV29-1 and TRBJ2-5 provide the parts outside the CDR3, is SAVISQKPSRDICQRGTSLTIQCQVDSQVTMMFWYRQQPGQSLTLIATANQGSEATYESGFVIDKFPISRPNLTFSTLTVSNMSPEDSSIYLCSVGAGAETQYFGPGTRLLVL.

V is TRBV5-1 and J is TRBJ2-7, with 8 positions matching TRBD1. CDR3 length: 12 residues. Per the germline V gene, CDR1 is SGHRS and CDR2 is YFSETQ. After removal of 4 bases from V and 7 bases from J, the junction contained 4 bases not matched to a gene. The CDR3 DNA is TGCGCCAGCAGCCCTAGGACAGGGGAGCAGTACTTC. This codes for CASSPRTGEQYF.

In nucleotides, the CDR3 is TGTGCCAGCAGCGTAGAACTAGCGGGTGCAGATACGCAGTATTTT. Amino acid sequence: CASSVELAGADTQYF. This chain joins TRBV9 and TRBJ2-3, with TRBD2 matching 9 bases. The CDR3 extends over 15 amino acids. With 0 bases clipped from V and 4 bases from J, the junction kept 3 bases outside the gene matches. Per germline, CDR1 SGDLS and CDR2 YYNGEE.

In nucleotides, the CDR3 is TGTGCCAGCAGCCAAGGGTTAGCGGGAGAGGGTGAGACCCAGTACTTC. This gives the protein CASSQGLAGEGETQYF. The chain joins TRBV4-2 to TRBJ2-5, with 9 bases aligning to TRBD2. J was trimmed by 5 bases and V by 1 base; bases with no gene match: 8. Germline V lookup: CDR1 LGHNA, CDR2 YNFKEQ. This CDR3 is built from 16 residues.